These T cell receptor beta chains were read from a single sample in a study of T cell responses to AZD1222 COVID-19 vaccine. Repertoires were generated with immunoSEQ multiplex PCR, while TCRdb's copy carries only in-frame clones and drops some. The sample contains some 150,000 clones, approximately 89% of which appear only once. Specimen: peripheral blood, collected on day 0 of AZD1222 vaccination. These receptor sequences come from an adult in good health. Both conserved end residues are trimmed from each CDR3. Fields, in order: CDR3 protein, V gene.

CDR3aa: ASSSGGRSYEQY
v_gene: TRBV19

CDR3aa: ATSADRGNTEAF
v_gene: TRBV15

CDR3aa: ASSAGTGELF
v_gene: TRBV5-6

CDR3aa: ASSHLAGAYEQY
v_gene: TRBV6-2/TRBV6-3

CDR3aa: ASSNDSHEQF
v_gene: TRBV6-5

CDR3aa: ASGQPQH
v_gene: TRBV12-3/TRBV12-4

CDR3aa: ASSKVGDSDGDTEAF
v_gene: TRBV21-1

CDR3aa: ASLRTETYGYT
v_gene: TRBV2

CDR3aa: ASSFGLAGDYEQY
v_gene: TRBV28

CDR3aa: ASSATLEANYGYT
v_gene: TRBV9

CDR3aa: ASSLVGRGATGNTIY
v_gene: TRBV7-8

CDR3aa: ASSQVPQGAETQY
v_gene: TRBV4-3

CDR3aa: ASSRGQGAYQETQY
v_gene: TRBV2

CDR3aa: ASSLNSAGNTGELF
v_gene: TRBV7-2

CDR3aa: AWSVGGQNEQF
v_gene: TRBV30

CDR3aa: ASSQAETDHSRDTQY
v_gene: TRBV4-3

CDR3aa: ASSKQGNQPQH
v_gene: TRBV21-1

CDR3aa: ASSPSSSGNTIY
v_gene: TRBV7-2

CDR3aa: AWSDPLEETQY
v_gene: TRBV30

CDR3aa: ASRQGQDQPQH
v_gene: TRBV28

CDR3aa: ASSFVVQETQY
v_gene: TRBV11-2

CDR3aa: ASAGENNSPLH
v_gene: TRBV5-1

CDR3aa: ASSQGLAGGGKETQY
v_gene: TRBV4-1

CDR3aa: ASILGGSSYNEQF
v_gene: TRBV2

CDR3aa: ASSLTDTQY
v_gene: TRBV28

CDR3aa: ASRRLRANNSPLH
v_gene: TRBV6-5

CDR3aa: ATSEGIGNTIY
v_gene: TRBV24-1

CDR3aa: ASSEQGVGEQY
v_gene: TRBV6-1

CDR3aa: ATGRQGTNYQPQH
v_gene: TRBV6-5

CDR3aa: ASSQGISGSYEQY
v_gene: TRBV4-2

CDR3aa: ASSWTDTDTQY
v_gene: TRBV19

CDR3aa: AWSGVGNTIY
v_gene: TRBV30

CDR3aa: ASSLGGDNEQF
v_gene: TRBV5-1

CDR3aa: ASSQVGYRDRVTQY
v_gene: TRBV3-1/TRBV3-2

CDR3aa: ASSLLSAGELF
v_gene: TRBV5-4

CDR3aa: ASSQDRGLTQETQY
v_gene: TRBV3-1/TRBV3-2

CDR3aa: ASTRWIGDEQY
v_gene: TRBV7-2

CDR3aa: ASSSTSGSFNEQY
v_gene: TRBV19

CDR3aa: ASSGRDITSGNTIY
v_gene: TRBV7-8

CDR3aa: ASSLLSGRAGKTQY
v_gene: TRBV3-1/TRBV3-2

CDR3aa: ASSVAGSTYEQY
v_gene: TRBV9

CDR3aa: ASSQESPGLAGGVTQETQY
v_gene: TRBV4-3

CDR3aa: SARMFEAF
v_gene: TRBV20-1

CDR3aa: ASSTREVGELF
v_gene: TRBV7-2

CDR3aa: ASSLLTGGLAKNIQY
v_gene: TRBV28

CDR3aa: ASSQRQGGASDTEAF
v_gene: TRBV5-4

CDR3aa: ASSSVLAGRDTQY
v_gene: TRBV7-9

CDR3aa: ASSITSGRADEQF
v_gene: TRBV19

CDR3aa: ASSLDTSVWNTGELF
v_gene: TRBV11-2

CDR3aa: ASSFVRQSTDTQY
v_gene: TRBV27